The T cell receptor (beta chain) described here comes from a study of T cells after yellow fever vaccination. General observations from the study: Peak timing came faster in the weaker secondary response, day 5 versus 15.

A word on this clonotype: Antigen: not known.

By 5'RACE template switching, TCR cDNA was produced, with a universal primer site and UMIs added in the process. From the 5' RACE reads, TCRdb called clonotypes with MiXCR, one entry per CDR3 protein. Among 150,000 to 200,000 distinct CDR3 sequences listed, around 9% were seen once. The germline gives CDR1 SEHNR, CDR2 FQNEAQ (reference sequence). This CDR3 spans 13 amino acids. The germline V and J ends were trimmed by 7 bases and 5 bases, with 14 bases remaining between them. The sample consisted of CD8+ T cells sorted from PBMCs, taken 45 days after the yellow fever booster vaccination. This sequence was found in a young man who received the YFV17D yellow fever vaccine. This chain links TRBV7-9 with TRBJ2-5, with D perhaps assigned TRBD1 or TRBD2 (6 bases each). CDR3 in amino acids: CASKLGGLETQYF. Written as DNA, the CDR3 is TGTGCCAGCAAGCTGGGGGGCCTCGAGACCCAGTACTTC.